These 5 T cell receptor beta chains originate from one sample sequenced in a study of blood T cell repertoires in COVID-19. The method was immunoSEQ multiplex PCR; TCRdb's version includes in-frame clones alone and lacks a portion of them. The table shows over 85,000 clones, with 87% occurring only once. Sequenced input: peripheral blood. These receptors were collected from a woman between 45 and 65 years old with COVID-19, enrolled during active disease.

The gene calls are TRBV11-2 and TRBJ2-7; D possibly corresponds to TRBD2 (7 bases). The CDR3 covers 15 residues. Germline CDR1 reads SGHAT; CDR2 reads FQNNGV. Trimming took 6 bases from V and 2 from J, leaving 17 bases between them. The CDR3 DNA reads TGTGCCAGCAGGAAACCTCGGGGGGCCGCCTACGAGCAGTACTTC. Amino acid sequence: CASRKPRGAAYEQYF.

The chain employs TRBV7-9 and TRBJ2-1, with 11 bases that match TRBD2. The CDR3 contains 17 residues. Per germline, CDR1 SEHNR and CDR2 FQNEAQ (reference sequence). V lost 4 bases and J lost 4; bases outside the gene matches: 9. CDR3 in amino acids: CASSSVLLAGDYNEQFF. CDR3 sequence (DNA): TGTGCCAGCAGCTCGGTTCTACTAGCGGGGGATTACAATGAGCAGTTCTTC.

This clone was seen a handful of times. V usage is TRBV30 and J usage is TRBJ2-1; TRBD1 matches 8 bases. Looked up from germline, CDR1 is GTSNPN and CDR2 is SVGIG (reference sequence). The CDR3 loop spans 14 amino acids. Unmatched junction bases numbered 11, after V lost 6 bases and J lost 7 bases. This CDR3 is CACARDRRVNEQFF. The CDR3 DNA sequence: TGTGCCTGCGCCCGGGACAGGAGGGTAAATGAGCAGTTCTTC.

This chain links TRBV11-3 with TRBJ2-5, with 7 bases matching TRBD1. CDR3 length: 12 amino acids. V lost 7 bases, J lost 5 bases, and 4 bases stayed unmatched. Germline assignment: CDR1 SGHNT and CDR2 YENEEA. CDR3 sequence: CASKGQPETQYF. DNA for the CDR3: TGTGCCAGCAAGGGACAGCCGGAGACCCAGTACTTC.

Here the CDR3 DNA reads TGTGCCAGCAGGGATAGGGGTGAGAGTTCACCCCTCCACTTT. Translating it yields CASRDRGESSPLHF. The rearrangement uses TRBV6-6 and TRBJ1-6; D possibly corresponds to TRBD1 (5 bases). The germline V gene encodes CDR1 MNHNY and CDR2 SVGAGI (reference sequence). Trimming removed 6 bases from V and 9 bases from J, with 15 bases in between. This CDR3 has 14 residues.